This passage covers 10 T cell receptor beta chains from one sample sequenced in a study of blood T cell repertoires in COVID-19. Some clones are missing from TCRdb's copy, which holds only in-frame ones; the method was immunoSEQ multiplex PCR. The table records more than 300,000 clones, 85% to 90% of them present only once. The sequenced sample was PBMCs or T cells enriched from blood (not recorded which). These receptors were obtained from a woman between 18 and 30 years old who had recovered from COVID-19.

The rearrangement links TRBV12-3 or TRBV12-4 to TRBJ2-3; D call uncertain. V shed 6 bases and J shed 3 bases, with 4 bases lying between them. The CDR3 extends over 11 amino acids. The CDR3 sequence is CASRRTDTQYF. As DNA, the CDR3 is TGTGCCAGCAGACGGACAGATACGCAGTATTTT.

This chain's CDR3 is CASSQVVGASSYNEQFF. In DNA form, the CDR3 reads TGCGCCAGCAGCCAAGTCGTTGGGGCCAGCTCCTACAATGAGCAGTTCTTC. This chain links TRBV4-1 with TRBJ2-1; D is perhaps TRBD1 (5 bases). The CDR3 is 17 residues long. Germline V lookup: CDR1 MGHRA, CDR2 YSYEKL. Trimming pared 1 base from V and 0 bases from J, leaving 13 bases between.

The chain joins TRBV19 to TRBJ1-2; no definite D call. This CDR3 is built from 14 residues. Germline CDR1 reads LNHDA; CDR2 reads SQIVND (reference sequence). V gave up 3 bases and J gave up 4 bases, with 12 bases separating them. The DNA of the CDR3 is TGTGCCAGTAGTATTGCAGGTGTAGGCTATGGCTACACCTTC. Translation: CASSIAGVGYGYTF. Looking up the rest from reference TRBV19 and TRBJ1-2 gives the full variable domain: DGGITQSPKYLFRKEGQNVTLSCEQNLNHDAMYWYRQDPGQGLRLIYYSQIVNDFQKGDIAEGYSVSREKKESFPLTVTSAQKNPTAFYLCASSIAGVGYGYTFGSGTRLTVV.

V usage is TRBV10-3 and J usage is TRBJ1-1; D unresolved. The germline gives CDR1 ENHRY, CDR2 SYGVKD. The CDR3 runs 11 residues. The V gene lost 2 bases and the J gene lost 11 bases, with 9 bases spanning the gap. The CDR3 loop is CAISEDGVAFF. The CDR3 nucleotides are TGTGCCATCAGTGAGGACGGGGTGGCTTTCTTT.

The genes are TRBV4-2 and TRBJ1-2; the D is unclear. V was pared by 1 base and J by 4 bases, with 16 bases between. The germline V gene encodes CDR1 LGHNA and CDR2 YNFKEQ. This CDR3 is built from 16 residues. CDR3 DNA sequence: TGTGCCAGCAGCCAAGCAGGAGGCCAGGTCAGCTATGGCTACACCTTC. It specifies CASSQAGGQVSYGYTF.

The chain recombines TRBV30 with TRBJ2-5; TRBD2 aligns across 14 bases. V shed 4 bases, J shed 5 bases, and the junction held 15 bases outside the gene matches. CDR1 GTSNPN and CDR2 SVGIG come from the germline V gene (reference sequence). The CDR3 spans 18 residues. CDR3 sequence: CAWTASGTSGGSRETQYF. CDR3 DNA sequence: TGTGCCTGGACCGCCTCAGGGACTAGCGGGGGTTCTCGGGAGACCCAGTACTTC.

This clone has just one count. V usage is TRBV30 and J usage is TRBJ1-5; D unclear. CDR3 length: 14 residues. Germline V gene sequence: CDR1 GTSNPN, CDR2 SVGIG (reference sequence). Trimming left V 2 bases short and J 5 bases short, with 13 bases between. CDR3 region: CAWSSGGNDQPQHF. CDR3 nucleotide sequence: TGTGCCTGGAGTTCAGGAGGGAACGATCAGCCCCAGCATTTT.

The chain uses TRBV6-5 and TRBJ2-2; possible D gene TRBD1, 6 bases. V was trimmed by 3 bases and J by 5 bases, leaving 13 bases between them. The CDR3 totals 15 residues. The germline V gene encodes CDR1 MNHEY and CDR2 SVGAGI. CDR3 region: CASSYWGRRTGELFF. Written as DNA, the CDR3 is TGTGCCAGCAGTTATTGGGGGCGCCGAACCGGGGAGCTGTTTTTT.

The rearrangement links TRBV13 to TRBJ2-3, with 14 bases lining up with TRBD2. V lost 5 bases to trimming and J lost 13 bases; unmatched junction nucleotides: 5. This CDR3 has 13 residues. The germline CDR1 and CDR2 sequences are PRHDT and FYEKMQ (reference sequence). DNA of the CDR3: TGTGCCAGCAGCCCCGGGACTAGCGGGGGCGAGTATTTT. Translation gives CASSPGTSGGEYF.

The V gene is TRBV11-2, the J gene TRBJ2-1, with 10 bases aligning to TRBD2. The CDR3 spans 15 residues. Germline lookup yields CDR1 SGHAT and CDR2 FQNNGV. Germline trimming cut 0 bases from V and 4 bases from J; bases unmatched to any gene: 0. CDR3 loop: CASSLEAGGYNEQFF. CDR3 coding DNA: TGTGCCAGCAGCTTAGAAGCGGGGGGGTACAATGAGCAGTTCTTC.